What follows is one T cell receptor (beta chain) and its context. The antigen is not known. Noted treatment: approximately 18 received Ad26.COV2.S at low or high dose, single or two shots; several received placebo; per-sample allocation not given. Sampling was performed 63 days after the first vaccine or placebo injection. This sample is part of a study of Ad26.COV2.S vaccination and SARS-CoV-2 variants. At the level of the study: Ad26.COV2.S shots went into the muscle once or twice, 56 days apart.

Some clones are missing from TCRdb's copy, which holds only in-frame ones; the method was immunoSEQ multiplex PCR. This sample has hundreds of thousands of clones, with roughly 91% found just once. V gave up 5 bases and J gave up 9 bases, with 21 bases separating them. The CDR3 runs 15 residues. From germline, CDR1 is MNHEY and CDR2 SMNVEV (reference sequence). Study-level points and caveats: Participants given vaccine showed non-spike TCR breadth similar to that of placebo recipients.

Sequences were derived from peripheral blood, sampled in a trial of Ad26.COV2.S vaccine versus placebo. This TCR derives from a person aged 18-65 years who received the Ad26.COV2.S COVID-19 vaccine or a placebo. The chain has TRBV27 and TRBJ2-3; D is perhaps TRBD2 (7 bases). As DNA, the CDR3 is TGTGCCAGCAGTGCTCTGGGACTATCCCAGGGGACGCAGTATTTT. This codes for CASSALGLSQGTQYF.